One and the same sample provided the 23 T cell receptor beta chains below, sequenced in a study of CD8+ T cells in alopecia areata. Treatment described: oral pan-JAK inhibitor, 5-10 mg twice daily. The sequencing template was cDNA reverse transcribed from extracted RNA. Clones were sequenced by immunoSEQ multiplex PCR, and TCRdb holds only the in-frame ones, with some missing. The repertoire holds 180,000 or so clones, with approximately 55% as singletons. The sample was CD8+ T cells sorted from blood, taken at week 24, from a patient treated with tofacitinib. Receptors were obtained from a human donor with alopecia areata.

This clone occurred a few times. This chain uses TRBV27 with TRBJ2-3, with 8 positions matching TRBD2. Germline CDR1 is MNHEY and CDR2 is SMNVEV (reference sequence). V gave up 5 bases and J gave up 3 bases; unmatched junction bases: 7. CDR3 length equals 15 residues. CDR3 region: CASSPRGGRTDTQYF. The CDR3 DNA sequence: TGTGCCAGCAGTCCCCGGGGGGGCCGGACAGATACGCAGTATTTT.

The gene calls are TRBV2 and TRBJ2-2; possible D gene TRBD1, 5 bases. The V gene's germline CDR1 is SNHLY and CDR2 FYNNEI. The CDR3 covers 13 residues. V lost 3 bases and J lost 7, with 9 bases in between. The CDR3: CASSDAGHGELFF. In nucleotides, the CDR3 is TGTGCCAGCAGTGATGCAGGGCACGGGGAGCTGTTTTTT.

This clone was recorded a few times. The V and J genes are TRBV29-1 and TRBJ2-2; TRBD1 is a possible D gene (6 bases). Trimming pared 4 bases from V and 7 bases from J, leaving 25 bases between. The CDR3 is 17 residues long. Germline values: CDR1 SQVTM, CDR2 ANQGSEA. This chain's CDR3 is CSVVAGVTAALDGELFF. The DNA for the CDR3 is TGCAGCGTTGTTGCAGGGGTCACGGCTGCACTGGACGGGGAGCTGTTTTTT.

This clone was seen only a few times. The CDR3 DNA is TGTGCCAGCAGCCCAGGGGGCGCTGGGGCCAACGTCCTGACTTTC. Its translation is CASSPGGAGANVLTF. The chain links TRBV13 to TRBJ2-6; 8 bases are shared with TRBD1. The trim removed 5 bases at V and 2 bases at J, leaving 2 bases unmatched. CDR1 PRHDT and CDR2 FYEKMQ come from the germline V gene (reference sequence). CDR3 size: 15 residues.

In this sample, this clone turned up a few times. The CDR3 spells CASSQVYRDRGYTF. The CDR3 bases are TGCGCCAGCAGCCAAGTATACAGGGATCGAGGCTACACCTTC. The chain links TRBV4-3 to TRBJ1-2, with D perhaps TRBD1 (6 bases). This CDR3 contains 14 residues. Trimming took off 1 base at V and 8 bases at J, with 14 bases between the two ends. Germline V gene data show CDR1 as LGHNA and CDR2 as YSLEER.

V and J are TRBV11-2 and TRBJ1-1; D gene ambiguous. Between the trimmed V and J ends, which lost 1 base and 6 bases, there was a span of 9 bases. The CDR3 is 13 amino acids. The germline V gene has CDR1 SGHAT and CDR2 FQNNGV. This CDR3 is CASSLGVGSEAFF. The CDR3 DNA follows: TGTGCCAGCAGCTTAGGAGTGGGCTCTGAAGCTTTCTTT.

The genes are TRBV30 and TRBJ1-1; D is ambiguous. V was shortened by 3 bases and J by 6 bases, with 11 bases between the two germline ends. The CDR3 is made up of 12 amino acids. Germline values: CDR1 GTSNPN, CDR2 SVGIG (reference sequence). CDR3 sequence (DNA): TGTGCCTGGAGGCCAGGATGGGCTGAAGCTTTCTTT. Amino acids: CAWRPGWAEAFF.

This clone was counted between two and nine times. Other nucleotide sequences in the sample specify the same CDR3. The rearrangement uses TRBV7-9 and TRBJ1-1; D ambiguous. V was pared by 3 bases and J by 1 base, with 0 bases between. Germline assignment: CDR1 SEHNR and CDR2 FQNEAQ (reference sequence). The CDR3 consists of 11 residues. The CDR3 DNA follows: TGTGCCAGCAGCTTGAACACTGAAGCTTTCTTT. Protein product: CASSLNTEAFF.

In regard to this clone: This sample also contains other DNA sequences that code for the same CDR3. The rearrangement links TRBV30 to TRBJ2-1; D is ambiguous. Germline V gene data show CDR1 as GTSNPN and CDR2 as SVGIG (reference sequence). The CDR3 contains 12 residues. With 0 bases removed from V and 4 bases from J, the gap between germline ends came to 4 bases. The CDR3 here is CAWSVLYNEQFF. CDR3 DNA: TGTGCCTGGAGTGTACTGTACAATGAGCAGTTCTTC.

This chain links TRBV19 with TRBJ2-5; 9 bases align to TRBD1. Trimming cost V 4 bases and J 5 bases; bases outside gene matches: 8. Germline CDR1 and CDR2: LNHDA and SQIVND (reference sequence). This CDR3 contains 15 residues. The CDR3, as DNA: TGTGCCAGTAGTAACCAGGACAGGGGTATGGAGACCCAGTACTTC. It codes for CASSNQDRGMETQYF. Supplemented by reference TRBV19 and TRBJ2-5, the full variable domain reads DGGITQSPKYLFRKEGQNVTLSCEQNLNHDAMYWYRQDPGQGLRLIYYSQIVNDFQKGDIAEGYSVSREKKESFPLTVTSAQKNPTAFYLCASSNQDRGMETQYFGPGTRLLVL.

A single count supports this clone. The genes are TRBV4-3 and TRBJ2-7, with 8 bases fitting TRBD1. The CDR3 length is 18 residues. Trimming took 3 bases from V and 1 from J; bases not matched to a gene: 14. The germline V gene has CDR1 LGHNA and CDR2 YSLEER. CDR3 residues: CASSQESYRQGRSYEQYF. CDR3 nucleotides: TGCGCCAGCAGCCAGGAATCATATAGACAGGGGAGGTCCTACGAGCAGTACTTC.

This clone was observed a few times. This chain uses TRBV19 with TRBJ1-5; TRBD1 is a possible D gene (6 bases). CDR1 and CDR2 (germline): LNHDA, SQIVND (reference sequence). Trimming took 4 bases from V and 5 from J, leaving 9 bases between them. This CDR3 spans 13 amino acids. Here the CDR3 reads CASSTRQDQPQHF. In DNA form, the CDR3 reads TGTGCCAGTAGTACACGACAGGATCAGCCCCAGCATTTT.

This chain joins TRBV7-9 and TRBJ2-7, with D hard to call. Trimming left V 5 bases short and J 0 bases short, with 14 bases between. The CDR3 spans 15 residues. Per the germline V gene, CDR1 is SEHNR and CDR2 is FQNEAQ (reference sequence). The CDR3 spells CASSPQTSSSYEQYF. The CDR3 DNA is TGTGCCAGCAGCCCCCAGACAAGCAGCTCCTACGAGCAGTACTTC.

This chain joins TRBV4-3 and TRBJ1-2; D gene unclear. Germline CDR1 reads LGHNA; CDR2 reads YSLEER. The V end lost 0 bases, the J end lost 3 bases, and 11 bases lay between the germline ends. The CDR3 spans 15 residues. The chain's CDR3 is CASSQDEGDYYGYTF. CDR3 coding DNA: TGCGCCAGCAGCCAAGATGAAGGAGACTACTATGGCTACACCTTC.

This clone was recorded once. CDR3 protein: CASSFTPNSPLHF. The CDR3 DNA sequence: TGTGCCAGCAGTTTTACCCCTAATTCACCCCTCCACTTT. The gene calls are TRBV27 and TRBJ1-6; D is ambiguous. The germline V and J ends were trimmed by 3 bases and 6 bases, with 6 bases remaining between them. The CDR3 spans 13 residues. Per the germline V gene, CDR1 is MNHEY and CDR2 is SMNVEV (reference sequence).

This clone was recorded a few times. This chain uses TRBV13 with TRBJ1-1; 8 positions agree with TRBD1. This CDR3 spans 14 amino acids. Germline trimming cut 5 bases from V and 6 bases from J; bases unmatched to any gene: 8. Germline assignment: CDR1 PRHDT and CDR2 FYEKMQ (reference sequence). CDR3 coding DNA: TGTGCCAGCAGCAGACAGGGGTTTTGGGCTGAAGCTTTCTTT. Its translation is CASSRQGFWAEAFF.

V gene TRBV28 combines with J gene TRBJ2-6; D call uncertain. The CDR3 has 15 residues. The germline gives CDR1 MDHEN, CDR2 SYDVKM. Trimming removed 4 bases at V and 0 bases at J, with 7 bases between. The CDR3 is CASSSSVSGANVLTF. DNA for the CDR3: TGTGCCAGCAGTTCTAGTGTCTCTGGGGCCAACGTCCTGACTTTC. The full variable domain, completed using reference TRBV28 and TRBJ2-6, is DVKVTQSSRYLVKRTGEKVFLECVQDMDHENMFWYRQDPGLGLRLIYFSYDVKMKEKGDIPEGYSVSREKKERFSLILESASTNQTSMYLCASSSSVSGANVLTFGAGSRLTVL.

This clone turned up a few times. CDR3 in DNA: TGTGCCAGTAGTATTGGGTTCGGTGAGGGCGCGGGCGAGCAGTACTTC. This codes for CASSIGFGEGAGEQYF. This chain links TRBV19 with TRBJ2-7, with D perhaps matching TRBD2 (5 bases). This CDR3 is 16 amino acids long. Germline V gene sequence: CDR1 LNHDA, CDR2 SQIVND (reference sequence). The germline V and J ends were trimmed by 3 bases and 6 bases, with 21 bases remaining between them.

This clone was detected a few times. The rearrangement links TRBV29-1 to TRBJ2-3, with 7 bases aligning to TRBD1. The CDR3 has 15 amino acids. The germline CDR1 and CDR2 sequences are SQVTM and ANQGSEA. V trimming: 4 bases; J trimming: 2 bases; junction bases outside the gene matches: 9. CDR3 DNA: TGCAGCGTTGCCGAGACAGGGTCGTTCACAGATACGCAGTATTTT. Translation gives CSVAETGSFTDTQYF.

This clone was counted only a few times. This chain joins TRBV30 and TRBJ1-1, with D unclear. Trimming took off 2 bases at V and 2 bases at J, with 9 bases between the two ends. Germline assignment: CDR1 GTSNPN and CDR2 SVGIG (reference sequence). This CDR3 region has 13 residues. The CDR3 here is CAWSSGGNTEAFF. The CDR3 coding sequence is TGTGCCTGGAGTTCGGGTGGCAACACTGAAGCTTTCTTT.

The J gene is TRBJ2-2, the V gene TRBV29-1, with D maybe TRBD2 (6 bases). Per germline, CDR1 SQVTM and CDR2 ANQGSEA. This CDR3 comprises 12 residues. Trimming pared 3 bases from V and 5 bases from J, leaving 7 bases between. This chain's CDR3 is CSVERETGELFF. CDR3 DNA sequence: TGCAGCGTTGAGCGGGAAACCGGGGAGCTGTTTTTT.

The CDR3 DNA follows: TGTGCCAGCGGAGAAGACTTAGCGGGGGCCACAGATACGCAGTATTTT. It is translated as CASGEDLAGATDTQYF. This chain links TRBV27 with TRBJ2-3, with TRBD2 matching 9 bases. Looked up from germline, CDR1 is MNHEY and CDR2 is SMNVEV (reference sequence). This CDR3 has 16 amino acids. V shed 8 bases and J 2 bases; nucleotides not matched to a gene: 11.

J is TRBJ2-3 and V is TRBV9; the D gene is possibly TRBD1 (6 bases). In germline, CDR1 is SGDLS, CDR2 YYNGEE. Trimming pared 4 bases from V and 0 bases from J, leaving 12 bases between. The CDR3 is made up of 15 amino acids. CDR3 region: CASSPRQASTDTQYF. CDR3 coding DNA: TGTGCCAGCAGCCCTAGACAGGCCAGCACAGATACGCAGTATTTT.